This entry lists 4 T cell receptor beta chains sequenced from one sample in a study of beta chain features in type 1 diabetes. Every isolated RNA sample was fully reverse transcribed, so sequencing captured expressed TCRB transcripts. The method was immunoSEQ multiplex PCR; TCRdb's version includes in-frame clones alone and lacks a portion of them. The sample consists of hundreds of thousands of clones, around a sixth of them appearing once. Sequencing was carried out using naive CD4+ T cells from blood. The receptors were gathered from a woman aged 18-29 years in good health.

This chain uses TRBV7-3 with TRBJ2-2; D call uncertain. This CDR3 has 14 residues. With 5 bases removed from V and 1 base from J, the gap between germline ends came to 8 bases. The germline gives CDR1 SGHTA, CDR2 FQGTGA. The CDR3 loop reads CASSLLWNTGELFF. CDR3 in DNA: TGTGCCAGCAGCCTCCTTTGGAACACCGGGGAGCTGTTTTTT.

There are a few counts of this clone. One end of the junction is discordant with germline, which a read error may explain. V and J are TRBV7-7 and TRBJ2-5, with D possibly TRBD1 on 5 matching bases. The CDR3 contains 14 residues. From germline, CDR1 is SSHAT and CDR2 FNYEAQ (reference sequence). The CDR3 loop reads CASSPLQGKETQYF. CDR3 DNA sequence: TGTGCTAGCAGCCCCCTGCAGGGCAAAGAGACCCAGTACTTC.

This clone was recorded a few times. Other DNA variants within this sample encode the same CDR3. The rearrangement joins TRBV7-9 to TRBJ2-7; TRBD1 agrees at 11 bases. V lost 5 bases, J lost 4 bases, and 4 bases stayed unmatched. This CDR3 is 14 amino acids long. The germline CDR1 and CDR2 sequences are SEHNR and FQNEAQ (reference sequence). For the CDR3, the DNA is TGTGCCAGCAGCCCTGGACAGGGGGCATACGAGCAGTACTTC. It translates to CASSPGQGAYEQYF.

This clone was counted between two and nine times. The V and J genes are TRBV2 and TRBJ2-3; D unclear. This CDR3 is built from 11 residues. Trimming cost V 7 bases and J 6 bases, with 8 bases left between them. Germline V gives CDR1 SNHLY, CDR2 FYNNEI. This chain's CDR3 is CASNPWDTQYF. CDR3 nucleotides: TGTGCCAGCAACCCCTGGGATACGCAGTATTTT.